These 30 T cell receptor beta chains share one sample of origin, sequenced in a study of Ad26.COV2.S vaccination and SARS-CoV-2 variants. Treatment defined: roughly 18 received Ad26.COV2.S at low or high dose, single or two shots; about 5 received placebo; per-sample allocation not given. The investigators took samples on day 63 after the first vaccine or placebo injection. Repertoires were generated with immunoSEQ multiplex PCR, while TCRdb's copy carries only in-frame clones and drops some. Among around 300,000 clones listed, approximately 87% were seen once. This specimen was peripheral blood, taken in a trial of Ad26.COV2.S vaccine versus placebo. The receptors originated from a person aged 18-60 years who received the Ad26.COV2.S COVID-19 vaccine or a placebo.

The chain links TRBV6-5 to TRBJ2-3; D uncertain. Per the germline V gene, CDR1 is MNHEY and CDR2 is SVGAGI. The V end was cut by 2 bases, the J end by 1 base, with 4 bases between. This CDR3 has 13 amino acids. The CDR3 DNA is TGTGCCAGCAGTTACGCCCGCACAGATACGCAGTATTTT. It codes for CASSYARTDTQYF.

This clone was picked up a small number of times. V usage is TRBV9 and J usage is TRBJ1-5; weak D call: TRBD1 (5 bases). CDR3 size: 14 residues. V lost 1 base, J lost 8 bases, and 13 bases lay in between. Germline V gene data show CDR1 as SGDLS and CDR2 as YYNGEE. The CDR3 nucleotides are TGTGCCAGCAGCGTACAGGGCGGTCGCGAGCCCCAGCATTTT. Its translation: CASSVQGGREPQHF.

This chain uses TRBV14 with TRBJ2-1; no clear D gene. Germline lookup yields CDR1 SGHDN and CDR2 FVKESK. This CDR3 is 10 amino acids long. V was clipped by 9 bases and J by 5 bases, with 5 bases between them. CDR3 in amino acids: CASGNNEQFF. CDR3 bases: TGTGCCAGTGGGAACAATGAGCAGTTCTTC.

The rearrangement uses TRBV4-3 and TRBJ2-7; 7 bases are shared with TRBD2. Trimming cost V 1 base and J 1 base; bases outside gene matches: 10. CDR1 and CDR2 (germline): LGHNA, YSLEER. CDR3 size: 17 residues. DNA of the CDR3: TGCGCCAGCAGCCAAGGGGCCGTGACTAGCATTTCCTACGAGCAGTACGTC. Translating it yields CASSQGAVTSISYEQYV.

This sequence joins TRBV18 and TRBJ1-6, with 10 bases lining up with TRBD1. The CDR3 consists of 17 residues. Per the germline V gene, CDR1 is KGHSH and CDR2 is LQKENI. J lost 10 bases, V lost 3 bases, and 12 bases had no gene match. This CDR3 reads CASSPPGTGALGSPLHF. Here the CDR3 DNA reads TGTGCCAGCTCACCCCCCGGGACAGGGGCCCTTGGATCACCCCTCCACTTT.

The J gene is TRBJ2-3, the V gene TRBV28; a weak D match, TRBD2 (6 bases). This CDR3 spans 18 amino acids. The V end lost 2 bases, the J end lost 2 bases, and 20 bases lay between the germline ends. Germline CDR1 MDHEN, CDR2 SYDVKM. The CDR3 DNA follows: TGTGCCAGCAGTTTAATAGCGGAACCAAGAAGGTCCACAGATACGCAGTATTTT. The encoded protein is CASSLIAEPRRSTDTQYF.

V usage is TRBV12-3 or TRBV12-4 and J usage is TRBJ1-5; weak D call: TRBD1 (6 bases). V lost 5 bases and J lost 7, with 12 bases in between. The CDR3 contains 13 residues. The CDR3 DNA follows: TGTGCCAGCAGTCCGTCCAGGGGACAGCCCCAGCATTTT. This gives the protein CASSPSRGQPQHF.

This sequence joins TRBV6-2 or TRBV6-3 and TRBJ2-2, with D hard to call. This CDR3 contains 15 residues. CDR1 is MNHEY, CDR2 SVGEGT, per germline. Trimming cost V 0 bases and J 3 bases, with 8 bases left between them. CDR3 nucleotides: TGTGCCAGCAGTTACTCACTACTGCACACCGGGGAGCTGTTTTTT. Amino acids: CASSYSLLHTGELFF.

V is TRBV6-2 or TRBV6-3 and J is TRBJ1-1; D gene uncertain. With 2 bases removed from V and 3 bases from J, the gap between germline ends came to 7 bases. Germline V gives CDR1 MNHEY, CDR2 SVGEGT. There are 13 residues in the CDR3. CDR3 in amino acids: CASSYRQDTEAFF. CDR3 in DNA: TGTGCCAGCAGTTACCGGCAGGACACTGAAGCTTTCTTT.

This chain uses TRBV9 with TRBJ1-1; possibly TRBD1 for D (5 bases). The CDR3 extends over 14 amino acids. V was shortened by 4 bases and J by 3 bases, with 13 bases between the two germline ends. CDR1 SGDLS and CDR2 YYNGEE come from the germline V gene. CDR3 DNA: TGTGCCAGCAGCAAACAGGCGACCTACACTGAAGCTTTCTTT. Residues: CASSKQATYTEAFF.

The chain joins TRBV15 to TRBJ2-1; 13 bases map to TRBD2. Germline V gene lookup returns CDR1 LNHNV and CDR2 YYDKDF (reference sequence). This CDR3 contains 13 residues. V trimming: 2 bases; J trimming: 14 bases; junction bases outside the gene matches: 3. CDR3 region: CATSRTSGGGKFF. DNA of the CDR3: TGTGCCACCAGCAGAACTAGCGGGGGGGGAAAGTTCTTC.

The sample holds a few counts of this clone. The V gene is TRBV6-2 or TRBV6-3, the J gene TRBJ1-1; perhaps TRBD1 as D (6 bases). With 4 bases removed from V and 5 bases from J, the gap between germline ends came to 11 bases. The CDR3 extends over 13 amino acids. Germline lookup yields CDR1 MNHEY and CDR2 SVGEGT. The DNA of the CDR3 is TGTGCCAGCAGTTTTTACAGGGAAACTGAAGCTTTCTTT. Encoded protein: CASSFYRETEAFF.

This clone is a singleton in its sample. CDR3 coding DNA: TGTGCCAGCAGTTTAGTAGGTAACACTGAAGCTTTCTTT. This encodes CASSLVGNTEAFF. The chain recombines TRBV12-3 or TRBV12-4 with TRBJ1-1, with no clear D. This CDR3 region has 13 residues. V gave up 1 base and J gave up 2 bases, with 5 bases separating them.

This clone was seen a few times. The V and J genes are TRBV21-1 and TRBJ1-2. TRBV21-1 is reported as a pseudogene. The CDR3 runs to 15 residues. CDR3 in amino acids: CASSDRGQPHYGYTF. CDR3 DNA: TGTGCCAGCAGCGATCGGGGCCAGCCCCACTATGGCTACACCTTC.

The genes are TRBV11-2 and TRBJ1-6, with D possibly matching TRBD1 (5 bases). V lost 8 bases and J 8 bases, leaving 13 bases between the germline ends. The CDR3 consists of 13 residues. CDR1 is SGHAT and CDR2 is FQNNGV in the germline V gene. The CDR3: CASSGLGDSPLHF. The CDR3 DNA follows: TGTGCCAGCTCCGGCCTAGGGGATTCACCCCTCCACTTT. The full variable domain, its missing parts supplied by reference TRBV11-2 and TRBJ1-6, is EAGVAQSPRYKIIEKRQSVAFWCNPISGHATLYWYQQILGQGPKLLIQFQNNGVVDDSQLPKDRFSAERLKGVDSTLKIQPAKLEDSAVYLCASSGLGDSPLHFGNGTRLTVT.

The rearrangement joins TRBV5-1 to TRBJ2-3; 9 bases map to TRBD1. The CDR3 runs to 14 residues. The V gene end was trimmed by 5 bases and the J gene end by 6 bases; junction bases not matched to a gene: 7. The germline V gene has CDR1 SGHRS and CDR2 YFSETQ. The CDR3 sequence is CASRVTGGADTQYF. The DNA of the CDR3 is TGCGCCAGCAGGGTAACAGGGGGCGCTGATACGCAGTATTTT.

There are many counts of this clone. V is TRBV27 and J is TRBJ1-2; possibly TRBD1 for D (5 bases). The CDR3 is made up of 14 amino acids. V shed 4 bases and J shed 5 bases, with 14 bases lying between them. The germline V gene encodes CDR1 MNHEY and CDR2 SMNVEV (reference sequence). CDR3 coding DNA: TGTGCCAGCAGTTCGCCCCTAAGGGGTTATGGCTACACCTTC. Translating gives CASSSPLRGYGYTF.

The chain is built from TRBV7-2 and TRBJ1-2, with D perhaps matching TRBD1 (6 bases). Per germline, CDR1 SGHTA and CDR2 FQGNSA. This CDR3 has 14 amino acids. V was cut by 6 bases and J by 2 bases, with 13 bases left in between. CDR3 residues: CASSSVDRNYGYTF. As DNA, the CDR3 is TGTGCCAGCAGTTCAGTTGACAGGAACTATGGCTACACCTTC.

The genes are TRBV3-1 (or the pseudogene TRBV3-2) and TRBJ1-2; the match to TRBD1 covers 9 bases. J lost 4 bases, V lost 3 bases, and 12 bases had no gene match. The germline gives CDR1 LGHDT, CDR2 YNNKEL (reference sequence). The length of the CDR3 is 17 residues. The chain's CDR3 is CASSHNSGQGSFYGYTF. The CDR3 DNA sequence: TGTGCCAGCAGCCACAATTCCGGACAGGGGAGCTTCTATGGCTACACCTTC.

The table lists this clone with a count of one. The chain uses TRBV4-3 and TRBJ1-4; no clear D. With 0 bases removed from V and 7 bases from J, the gap between germline ends came to 15 bases. The CDR3 consists of 16 residues. The V gene's germline CDR1 is LGHNA and CDR2 YSLEER. CDR3 sequence (DNA): TGCGCCAGCAGCCAAGAGCCCCCGGGAAGAGGTGAAAAACTGTTTTTT. Translated: CASSQEPPGRGEKLFF.

The chain couples TRBV5-6 to TRBJ1-5; D gene unclear. The CDR3 is 13 amino acids. V lost 2 bases, J lost 4 bases, and 7 bases lay in between. From germline, CDR1 is SGHDT and CDR2 YYEEEE. The CDR3 DNA sequence: TGTGCCAGCAGCTTAAGAGGAAATCAGCCCCAGCATTTT. Translated, it gives CASSLRGNQPQHF.

The chain recombines TRBV27 with TRBJ1-2; 9 bases are a match to TRBD1. CDR1 is MNHEY, CDR2 SMNVEV, per germline (reference sequence). CDR3 length equals 17 residues. Losses at the gene ends were 6 bases for V and 6 bases for J; bases not matched to a gene: 17. The CDR3 here is CASRKGQGFAYTDGYTF. CDR3 in DNA: TGTGCCAGCAGGAAAGGACAGGGGTTCGCATATACTGATGGCTACACCTTC.

The genes are TRBV4-3 and TRBJ1-1, with 9 bases fitting TRBD1. V lost 4 bases, J lost 3 bases, and 9 bases stayed unmatched. The CDR3 runs to 16 residues. The germline V gene has CDR1 LGHNA and CDR2 YSLEER. The chain's CDR3 is CASSLAQGQGDTEAFF. CDR3 DNA sequence: TGCGCCAGCAGCCTTGCCCAGGGACAGGGTGACACTGAAGCTTTCTTT.

The chain employs TRBV27 and TRBJ1-5; 9 bases agree with TRBD1. Losses at the gene ends were 2 bases for V and 7 bases for J; bases not matched to a gene: 6. Germline loops: CDR1 MNHEY, CDR2 SMNVEV (reference sequence). CDR3 size: 15 residues. CDR3 in amino acids: CASSLVGDREQPQHF. The CDR3 nucleotides are TGTGCCAGCAGTTTAGTAGGGGACAGGGAACAGCCCCAGCATTTT.

The rearrangement joins TRBV29-1 to TRBJ1-5, with D possibly TRBD1 on 6 matching bases. The CDR3 totals 13 residues. V was cut by 7 bases and J by 0 bases, with 10 bases left in between. The germline gives CDR1 SQVTM, CDR2 ANQGSEA. The CDR3 DNA reads TGCAGCGCGCGAGGGGGTAGCAATCAGCCCCAGCATTTT. Translation gives CSARGGSNQPQHF.

The rearrangement links TRBV9 to TRBJ2-3; TRBD2 matches at 11 bases. This CDR3 spans 18 amino acids. With 0 bases clipped from V and 2 bases from J, the junction kept 8 bases outside the gene matches. Germline loops: CDR1 SGDLS, CDR2 YYNGEE. CDR3: CASSVAASGGLSTDTQYF. For the CDR3, the DNA is TGTGCCAGCAGCGTAGCGGCTAGCGGGGGGCTGTCCACAGATACGCAGTATTTT.

This rearrangement joins TRBV19 to TRBJ1-2; D ambiguous. This CDR3 is 12 amino acids long. The V gene's germline CDR1 is LNHDA and CDR2 SQIVND (reference sequence). Between the trimmed V and J ends, which lost 7 bases and 7 bases, there was a span of 13 bases. The CDR3 reads CASTPGGFGYTF. CDR3 in DNA: TGTGCCAGTACCCCGGGTGGGTTTGGCTACACCTTC. Complete variable domain (other parts from reference TRBV19 and TRBJ1-2): DGGITQSPKYLFRKEGQNVTLSCEQNLNHDAMYWYRQDPGQGLRLIYYSQIVNDFQKGDIAEGYSVSREKKESFPLTVTSAQKNPTAFYLCASTPGGFGYTFGSGTRLTVV.

The V and J genes are TRBV4-3 and TRBJ2-1; TRBD2 matches at 9 bases. The CDR3 is 20 amino acids. CDR1 is LGHNA and CDR2 is YSLEER in the germline V gene. The trim removed 3 bases at V and 0 bases at J, leaving 15 bases unmatched. CDR3 DNA sequence: TGCGCCAGCAGCCATCCCCAGGCGGGAGGGAAAACTAGCTCCTACAATGAGCAGTTCTTC. Amino acids: CASSHPQAGGKTSSYNEQFF.

The V gene is TRBV7-6, the J gene TRBJ1-4, with D uncertain. Per germline, CDR1 SGHVS and CDR2 FNYEAQ. This CDR3 comprises 13 residues. V was shortened by 1 base and J by 4 bases, with 4 bases between the two germline ends. CDR3 region: CASSLGVNEKLFF. For the CDR3, the DNA is TGTGCCAGCAGCTTAGGTGTTAATGAAAAACTGTTTTTT.

This clone was seen once. The V and J genes are TRBV9 and TRBJ1-2, with 8 bases aligning to TRBD1. V lost 4 bases, J lost 4 bases, and 9 bases stayed unmatched. The CDR3 is made up of 15 amino acids. Germline assignment: CDR1 SGDLS and CDR2 YYNGEE. The CDR3 loop reads CASSPEGQGAYGYTF. In DNA, the CDR3 is TGTGCCAGCAGCCCGGAGGGGCAGGGGGCCTATGGCTACACCTTC.